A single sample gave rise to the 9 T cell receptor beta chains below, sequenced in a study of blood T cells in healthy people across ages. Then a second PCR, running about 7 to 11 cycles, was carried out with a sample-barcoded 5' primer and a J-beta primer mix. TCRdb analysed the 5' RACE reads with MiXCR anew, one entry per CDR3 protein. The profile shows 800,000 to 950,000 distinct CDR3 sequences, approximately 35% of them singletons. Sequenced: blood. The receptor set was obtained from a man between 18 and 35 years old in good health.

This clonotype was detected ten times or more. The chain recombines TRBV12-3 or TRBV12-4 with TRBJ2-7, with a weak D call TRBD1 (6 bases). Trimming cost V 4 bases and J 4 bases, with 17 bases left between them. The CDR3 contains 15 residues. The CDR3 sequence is CASSWSSGTKYEQYF. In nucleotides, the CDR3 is TGTGCCAGCAGTTGGAGTTCCGGGACAAAGTACGAGCAGTACTTC.

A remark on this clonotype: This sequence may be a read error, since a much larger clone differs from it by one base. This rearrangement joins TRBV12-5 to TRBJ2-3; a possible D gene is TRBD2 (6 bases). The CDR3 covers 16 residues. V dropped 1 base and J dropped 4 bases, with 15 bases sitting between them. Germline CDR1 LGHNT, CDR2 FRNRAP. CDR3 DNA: TGTGCTAGTGGTTTGGGGCTAGCGTTACGCGCAGATACGCAGTATTTT. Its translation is CASGLGLALRADTQYF.

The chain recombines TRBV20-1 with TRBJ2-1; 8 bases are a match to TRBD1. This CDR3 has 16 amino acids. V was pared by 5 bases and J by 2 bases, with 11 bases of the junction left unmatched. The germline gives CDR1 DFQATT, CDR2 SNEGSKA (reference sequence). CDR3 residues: CSAGPRQGLAYNEQFF. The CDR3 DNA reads TGCAGTGCTGGGCCCCGACAGGGGCTGGCCTACAATGAGCAGTTCTTC.

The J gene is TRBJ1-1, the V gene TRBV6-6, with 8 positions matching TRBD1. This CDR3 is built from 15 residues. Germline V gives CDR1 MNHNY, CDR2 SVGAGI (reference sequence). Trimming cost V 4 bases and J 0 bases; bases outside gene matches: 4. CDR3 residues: CASSSQGEMNTEAFF. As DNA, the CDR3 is TGTGCCAGCAGTTCACAGGGGGAAATGAACACTGAAGCTTTCTTT.

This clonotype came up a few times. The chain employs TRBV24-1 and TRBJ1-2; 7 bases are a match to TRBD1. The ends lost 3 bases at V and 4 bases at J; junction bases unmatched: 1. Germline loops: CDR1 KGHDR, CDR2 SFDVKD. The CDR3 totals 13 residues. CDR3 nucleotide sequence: TGTGCCACCAGTGATGGGACAGCCTATGGCTACACCTTC. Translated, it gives CATSDGTAYGYTF.

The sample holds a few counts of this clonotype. CDR3 sequence reads: CASSFQLSNTEAFF. The CDR3 region has the DNA TGTGCCAGCAGCTTCCAGCTTTCGAACACTGAAGCTTTCTTT. The J gene is TRBJ1-1, the V gene TRBV7-2; no clear D. CDR3 size: 14 residues. Germline CDR1 and CDR2: SGHTA and FQGNSA. V lost 3 bases to trimming and J lost 1 base, with 9 bases between them.

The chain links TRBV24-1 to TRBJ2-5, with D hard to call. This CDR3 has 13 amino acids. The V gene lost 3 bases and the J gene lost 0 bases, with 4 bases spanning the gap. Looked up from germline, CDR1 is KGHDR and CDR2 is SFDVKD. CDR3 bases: TGTGCCACCAGTGATCCAGACCAAGAGACCCAGTACTTC. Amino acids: CATSDPDQETQYF.

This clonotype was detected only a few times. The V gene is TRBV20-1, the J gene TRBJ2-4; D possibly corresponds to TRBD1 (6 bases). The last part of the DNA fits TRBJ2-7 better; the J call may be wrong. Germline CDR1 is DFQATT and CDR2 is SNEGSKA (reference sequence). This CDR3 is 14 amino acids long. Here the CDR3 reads CSARGPPNYYEQYF. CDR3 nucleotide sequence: TGCAGTGCCAGGGGCCCTCCCAATTACTACGAGCAGTACTTC.

CDR3 sequence reads: CSARTVSNYGYTF. For the CDR3, the DNA is TGCAGTGCAAGGACAGTATCTAACTATGGCTACACCTTC. The V call is TRBV20-1, the J call TRBJ1-2; tentatively, D is TRBD1 (6 bases). The CDR3 has 13 residues. Trimming shortened V by 6 bases and J by 0 bases, and 11 bases separated the two germline ends. The germline gives CDR1 DFQATT, CDR2 SNEGSKA (reference sequence).